These 2 T cell receptor beta chains were all obtained from the same sample, sequenced in a study of blood T cell repertoires in COVID-19. Clones were sequenced by immunoSEQ multiplex PCR, and TCRdb holds only the in-frame ones, with some missing. Of 300,000 or so clones listed, roughly 88% are singletons. Sequencing was done on a sample of peripheral blood. Receptors were obtained from a woman between 25 and 40 years old who had recovered from COVID-19.

CDR3 bases: TGTGCCAGCAGCACCCGTCAAGGCGGCGAGACCCAGTACTTC. This gives the protein CASSTRQGGETQYF. This chain joins TRBV3-1 (or the pseudogene TRBV3-2) and TRBJ2-5; D remains ambiguous. CDR1 is LGHDT and CDR2 is YNNKEL in the germline V gene (reference sequence). The CDR3 totals 14 residues. V was shortened by 5 bases and J by 5 bases, with 15 bases between the two germline ends.

This sequence joins TRBV18 and TRBJ1-5; TRBD1 matches at 7 bases. The V gene end was trimmed by 2 bases and the J gene end by 3 bases; junction bases not matched to a gene: 1. Germline values: CDR1 KGHSH, CDR2 LQKENI. The CDR3 runs to 14 residues. The CDR3 loop reads CASSPGTVNQPQHF. The CDR3 DNA reads as TGTGCCAGCTCACCAGGGACAGTCAATCAGCCCCAGCATTTT.